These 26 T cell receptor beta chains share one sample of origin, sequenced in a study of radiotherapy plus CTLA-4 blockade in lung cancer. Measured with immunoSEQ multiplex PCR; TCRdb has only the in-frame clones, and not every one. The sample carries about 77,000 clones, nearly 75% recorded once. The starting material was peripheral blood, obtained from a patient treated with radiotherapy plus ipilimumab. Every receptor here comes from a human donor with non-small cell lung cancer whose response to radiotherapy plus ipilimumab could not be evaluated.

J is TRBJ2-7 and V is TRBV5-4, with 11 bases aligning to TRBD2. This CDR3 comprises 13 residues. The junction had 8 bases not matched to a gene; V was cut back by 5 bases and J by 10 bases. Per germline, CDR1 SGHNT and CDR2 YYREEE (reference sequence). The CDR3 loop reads CASSPDTSGSQYF. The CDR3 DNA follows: TGTGCCAGCAGTCCAGACACTAGCGGGAGTCAGTACTTC.

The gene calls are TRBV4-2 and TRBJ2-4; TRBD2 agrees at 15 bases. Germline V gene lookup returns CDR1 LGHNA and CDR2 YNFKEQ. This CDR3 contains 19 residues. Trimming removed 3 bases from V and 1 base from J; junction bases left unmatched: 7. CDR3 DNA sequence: TGTGCCAGCAGCCATGGACTAGCGGGGGGGCCGTTCGCCAAAAACATTCAGTACTTC. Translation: CASSHGLAGGPFAKNIQYF.

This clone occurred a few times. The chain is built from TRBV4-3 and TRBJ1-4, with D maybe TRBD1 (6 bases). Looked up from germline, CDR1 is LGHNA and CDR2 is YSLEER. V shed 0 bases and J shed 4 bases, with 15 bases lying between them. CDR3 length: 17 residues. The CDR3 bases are TGCGCCAGCAGCCAAGACACCAGGGGCAGTTTTAATGAAAAACTGTTTTTT. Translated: CASSQDTRGSFNEKLFF.

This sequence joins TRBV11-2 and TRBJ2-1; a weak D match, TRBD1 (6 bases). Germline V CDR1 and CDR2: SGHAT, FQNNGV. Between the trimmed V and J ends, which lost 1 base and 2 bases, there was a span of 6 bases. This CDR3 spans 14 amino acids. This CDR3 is CASSLGQAYNEQFF. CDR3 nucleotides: TGTGCCAGCAGCTTAGGACAGGCCTACAATGAGCAGTTCTTC.

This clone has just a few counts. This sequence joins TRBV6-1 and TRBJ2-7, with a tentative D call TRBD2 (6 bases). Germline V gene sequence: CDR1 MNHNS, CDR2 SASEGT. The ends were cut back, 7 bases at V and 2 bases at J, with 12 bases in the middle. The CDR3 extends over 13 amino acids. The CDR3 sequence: CASMWGEAYEQYF. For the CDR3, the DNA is TGTGCCAGCATGTGGGGGGAGGCCTACGAGCAGTACTTC.

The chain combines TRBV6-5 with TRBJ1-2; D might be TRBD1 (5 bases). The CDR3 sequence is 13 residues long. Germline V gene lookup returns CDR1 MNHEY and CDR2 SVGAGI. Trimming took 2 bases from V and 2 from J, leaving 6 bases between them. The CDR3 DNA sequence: TGTGCCAGCAGTTACGGGGCAAACTATGGCTACACCTTC. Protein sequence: CASSYGANYGYTF.

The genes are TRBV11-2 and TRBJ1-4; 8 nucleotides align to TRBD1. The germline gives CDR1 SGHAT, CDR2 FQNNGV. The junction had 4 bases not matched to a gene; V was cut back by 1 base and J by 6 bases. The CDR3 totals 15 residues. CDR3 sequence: CASSLGTGKDEKLFF. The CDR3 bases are TGTGCCAGCAGCTTAGGGACAGGGAAGGATGAAAAACTGTTTTTT.

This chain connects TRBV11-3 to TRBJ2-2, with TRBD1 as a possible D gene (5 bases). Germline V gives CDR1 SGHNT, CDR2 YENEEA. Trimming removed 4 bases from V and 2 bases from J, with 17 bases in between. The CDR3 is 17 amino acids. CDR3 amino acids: CASSSTNSQGNTGELFF. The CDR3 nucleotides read TGTGCCAGCAGCTCGACCAATTCTCAGGGTAACACCGGGGAGCTGTTTTTT.

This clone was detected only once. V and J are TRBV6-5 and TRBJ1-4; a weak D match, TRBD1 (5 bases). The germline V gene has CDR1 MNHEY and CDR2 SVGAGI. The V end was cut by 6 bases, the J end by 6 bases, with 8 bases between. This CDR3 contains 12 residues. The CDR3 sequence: CASREGDEKLFF. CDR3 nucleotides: TGTGCCAGCAGGGAAGGGGATGAAAAACTGTTTTTT.

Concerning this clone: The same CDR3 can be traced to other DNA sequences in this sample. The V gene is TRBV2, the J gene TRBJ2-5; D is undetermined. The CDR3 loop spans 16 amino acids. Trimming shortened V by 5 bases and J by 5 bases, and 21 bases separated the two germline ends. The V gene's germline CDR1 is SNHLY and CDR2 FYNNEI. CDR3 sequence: CASSTNIRTVQETQYF. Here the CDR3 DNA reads TGTGCCAGCAGTACCAATATTCGAACAGTTCAGGAGACCCAGTACTTC. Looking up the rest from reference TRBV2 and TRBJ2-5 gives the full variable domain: EPEVTQTPSHQVTQMGQEVILRCVPISNHLYFYWYRQILGQKVEFLVSFYNNEISEKSEIFDDQFSVERPDGSNFTLKIRSTKLEDSAMYFCASSTNIRTVQETQYFGPGTRLLVL.

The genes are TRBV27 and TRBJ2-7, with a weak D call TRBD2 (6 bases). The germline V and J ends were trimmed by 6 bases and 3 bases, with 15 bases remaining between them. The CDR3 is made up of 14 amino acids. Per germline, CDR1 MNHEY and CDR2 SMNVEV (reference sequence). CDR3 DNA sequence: TGTGCCAGCAGGGCCGGGGGAGACCTCTACGAGCAGTACTTC. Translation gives CASRAGGDLYEQYF.

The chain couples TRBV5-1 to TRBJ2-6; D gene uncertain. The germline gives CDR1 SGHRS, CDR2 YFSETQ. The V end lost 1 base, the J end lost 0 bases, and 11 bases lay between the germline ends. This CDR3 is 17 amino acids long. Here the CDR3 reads CASSLFTPSSGANVLTF. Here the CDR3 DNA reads TGCGCCAGCAGCTTGTTCACTCCTAGCTCTGGGGCCAACGTCCTGACTTTC.

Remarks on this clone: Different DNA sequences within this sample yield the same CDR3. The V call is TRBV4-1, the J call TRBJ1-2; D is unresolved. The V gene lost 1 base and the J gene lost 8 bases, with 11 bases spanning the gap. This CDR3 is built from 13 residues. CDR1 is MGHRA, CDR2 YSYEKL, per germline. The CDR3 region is CASSQVTGSGYTF. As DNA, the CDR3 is TGCGCCAGCAGCCAAGTAACGGGATCCGGCTACACCTTC.

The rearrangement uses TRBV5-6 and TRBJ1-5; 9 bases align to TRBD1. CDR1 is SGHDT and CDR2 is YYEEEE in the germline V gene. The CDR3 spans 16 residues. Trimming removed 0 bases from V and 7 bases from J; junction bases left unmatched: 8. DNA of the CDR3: TGTGCCAGCAGCTTGGCTGGGACAGGGATAGGGCAGCCCCAGCATTTT. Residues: CASSLAGTGIGQPQHF.

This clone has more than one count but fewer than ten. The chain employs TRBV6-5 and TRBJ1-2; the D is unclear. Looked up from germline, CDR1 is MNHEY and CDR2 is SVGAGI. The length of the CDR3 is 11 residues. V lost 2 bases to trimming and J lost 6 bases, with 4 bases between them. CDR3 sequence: CASSYRDGYTF. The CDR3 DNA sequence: TGTGCCAGCAGTTACCGAGATGGCTACACCTTC.

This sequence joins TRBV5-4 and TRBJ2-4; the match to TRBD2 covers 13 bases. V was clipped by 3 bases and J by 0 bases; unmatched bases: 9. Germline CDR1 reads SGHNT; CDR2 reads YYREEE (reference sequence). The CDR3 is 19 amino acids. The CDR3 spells CASSSGGLAGALAKNIQYF. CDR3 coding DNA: TGTGCCAGCAGCTCCGGCGGACTAGCGGGGGCCCTAGCCAAAAACATTCAGTACTTC.

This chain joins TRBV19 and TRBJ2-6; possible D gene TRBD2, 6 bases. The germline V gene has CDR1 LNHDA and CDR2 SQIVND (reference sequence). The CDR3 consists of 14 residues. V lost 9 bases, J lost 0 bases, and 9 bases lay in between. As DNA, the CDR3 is TGTGCCAGATGGGGGGACTCTGGGGCCAACGTCCTGACTTTC. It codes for CARWGDSGANVLTF.

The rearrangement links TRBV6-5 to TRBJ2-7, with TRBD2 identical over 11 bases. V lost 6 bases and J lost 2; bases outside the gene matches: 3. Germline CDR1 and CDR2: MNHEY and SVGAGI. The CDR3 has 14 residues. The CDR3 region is CASRGLAAPYEQYF. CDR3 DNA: TGTGCCAGCAGGGGACTAGCGGCTCCCTACGAGCAGTACTTC.

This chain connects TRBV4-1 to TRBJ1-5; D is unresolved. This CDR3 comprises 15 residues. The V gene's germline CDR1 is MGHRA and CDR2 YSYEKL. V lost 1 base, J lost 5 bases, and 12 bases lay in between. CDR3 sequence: CASSQAGKGDQPQHF. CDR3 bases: TGCGCCAGCAGCCAAGCCGGGAAGGGCGATCAGCCCCAGCATTTT.

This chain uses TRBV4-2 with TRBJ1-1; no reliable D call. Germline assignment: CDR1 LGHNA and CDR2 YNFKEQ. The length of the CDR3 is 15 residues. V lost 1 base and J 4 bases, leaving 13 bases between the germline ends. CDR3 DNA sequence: TGTGCCAGCAGCCAAGGGTCTTCGGGAGGCACTGAAGCTTTCTTT. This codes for CASSQGSSGGTEAFF.

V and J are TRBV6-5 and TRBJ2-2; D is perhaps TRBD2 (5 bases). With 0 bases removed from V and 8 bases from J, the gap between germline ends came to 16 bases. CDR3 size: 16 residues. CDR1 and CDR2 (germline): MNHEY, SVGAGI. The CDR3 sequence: CASSYSFLAKGGELFF. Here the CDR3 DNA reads TGTGCCAGCAGTTACTCGTTTCTAGCAAAGGGAGGGGAGCTGTTTTTT.

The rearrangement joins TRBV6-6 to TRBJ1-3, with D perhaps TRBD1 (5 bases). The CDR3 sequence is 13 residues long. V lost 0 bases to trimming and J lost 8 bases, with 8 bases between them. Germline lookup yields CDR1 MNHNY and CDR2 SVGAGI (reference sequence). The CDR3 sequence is CASSYSQGDTIYF. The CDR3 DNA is TGTGCCAGCAGTTACTCGCAGGGCGACACCATATATTTT.

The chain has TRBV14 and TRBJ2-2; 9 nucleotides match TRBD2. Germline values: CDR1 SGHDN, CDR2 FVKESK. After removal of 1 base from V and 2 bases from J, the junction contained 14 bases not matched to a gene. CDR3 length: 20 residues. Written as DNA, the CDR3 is TGTGCCAGCAGCCAAGTTGTTGGAAGCTTGGGACTAGCCAACACCGGGGAGCTGTTTTTT. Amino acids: CASSQVVGSLGLANTGELFF.

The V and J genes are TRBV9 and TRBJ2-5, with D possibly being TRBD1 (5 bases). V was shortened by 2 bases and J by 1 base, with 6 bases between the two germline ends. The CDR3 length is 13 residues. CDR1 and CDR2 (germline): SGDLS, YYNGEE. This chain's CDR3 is CASSVGPQETQYF. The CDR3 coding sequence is TGTGCCAGCAGCGTGGGGCCCCAAGAGACCCAGTACTTC.

CDR3 amino acids: CASSPRFTADFMNTEAFF. The CDR3 nucleotides read TGTGCCAGTAGTCCACGTTTCACCGCAGACTTTATGAACACTGAAGCTTTCTTT. V and J are TRBV19 and TRBJ1-1, with no clear D. This CDR3 has 18 residues. V was cut by 5 bases and J by 0 bases, with 22 bases left in between. Per germline, CDR1 LNHDA and CDR2 SQIVND (reference sequence).

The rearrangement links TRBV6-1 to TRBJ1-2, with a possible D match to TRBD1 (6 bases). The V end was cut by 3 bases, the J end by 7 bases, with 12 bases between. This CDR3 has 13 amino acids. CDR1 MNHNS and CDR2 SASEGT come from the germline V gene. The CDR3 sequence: CASSETRQAGYTF. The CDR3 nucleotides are TGTGCCAGCAGTGAGACAAGACAGGCTGGCTACACCTTC.